These 12 T cell receptor beta chains share one sample of origin, sequenced in a study of shared clonotypes between healthy human individuals. Naivety among CD8 cells was defined by CD45RO negativity and positive CCR7 selection, thereby excluding terminally differentiated effector memory CD45RA+ cells. TCRdb's copy holds only in-frame clones and misses some; the assay was immunoSEQ multiplex PCR. The sample yields roughly 2.1 million clones, 85% to 95% seen once. Sequencing was performed on naive CD8+ T cells from PBMCs. These receptors originate from a man younger than 30 in good health. Some clones in this sample may be carry-over from other donors' samples.

The rearrangement joins TRBV12-5 to TRBJ2-1; no definite D call. The CDR3 covers 14 residues. From germline, CDR1 is LGHNT and CDR2 FRNRAP. Trimming shortened V by 6 bases and J by 3 bases, and 12 bases separated the two germline ends. CDR3 nucleotide sequence: TGTGCTAGTGGATACGACCGGAGCTACAATGAGCAGTTCTTC. Amino acid sequence: CASGYDRSYNEQFF.

The chain uses TRBV11-2 and TRBJ1-1; D not certain. V lost 4 bases to trimming and J lost 0 bases, with 6 bases between them. The V gene's germline CDR1 is SGHAT and CDR2 FQNNGV. This CDR3 region has 13 residues. CDR3 loop: CASSYLLNTEAFF. In DNA, the CDR3 is TGTGCCAGCAGCTATCTTTTGAACACTGAAGCTTTCTTT.

V usage is TRBV9 and J usage is TRBJ1-1, with D unclear. The CDR3 contains 13 residues. V was clipped by 3 bases and J by 2 bases, with 8 bases between them. Germline V gene data show CDR1 as SGDLS and CDR2 as YYNGEE. The CDR3 region is CASSGGFNTEAFF. The CDR3 bases are TGTGCCAGCAGCGGGGGTTTTAACACTGAAGCTTTCTTT.

This clone was observed once. V is TRBV28 and J is TRBJ2-7, with 7 bases that match TRBD1. Germline CDR1 MDHEN, CDR2 SYDVKM. Trimming cost V 6 bases and J 4 bases; bases outside gene matches: 12. CDR3 length equals 15 residues. CDR3 residues: CASRQGSGTAYEQYF. CDR3 in DNA: TGTGCCAGCAGACAGGGTTCCGGGACAGCTTACGAGCAGTACTTC. Drawing the rest from reference TRBV28 and TRBJ2-7, the complete variable domain is DVKVTQSSRYLVKRTGEKVFLECVQDMDHENMFWYRQDPGLGLRLIYFSYDVKMKEKGDIPEGYSVSREKKERFSLILESASTNQTSMYLCASRQGSGTAYEQYFGPGTRLTVT.

This rearrangement joins TRBV21-1 to TRBJ1-1; TRBD1, the D gene given by the table, was not confirmed from the DNA. TRBV21-1 is marked as a pseudogene. This CDR3 region has 14 residues. Here the CDR3 reads CASSKGPLSTEAFF. The CDR3 DNA sequence: TGTGCCAGCAGCAAAGGGCCCCTCTCCACTGAAGCTTTCTTT.

V is TRBV27 and J is TRBJ2-1; 9 nucleotides match TRBD1. The CDR3 has 14 amino acids. Per the germline V gene, CDR1 is MNHEY and CDR2 is SMNVEV (reference sequence). Trimming removed 5 bases from V and 7 bases from J; junction bases left unmatched: 6. CDR3 DNA sequence: TGTGCCAGCAGTCCCGGGACAGGGTGGAATGAGCAGTTCTTC. Its protein is CASSPGTGWNEQFF.

V is TRBV7-9 and J is TRBJ2-2, with 8 bases fitting TRBD1. V dropped 5 bases and J dropped 6; count of bases not matched to a gene: 8. Germline values: CDR1 SEHNR, CDR2 FQNEAQ (reference sequence). The CDR3 is 15 amino acids. CDR3 bases: TGTGCCAGCAGCGGACAGGGACGATCCGCCGGGGAGCTGTTTTTT. Encoded protein: CASSGQGRSAGELFF.

In nucleotides, the CDR3 is TGTGCCAGCAGCTTATCGCCGGGGCGCGTATACGAGCAGTACTTC. Residues: CASSLSPGRVYEQYF. V and J are TRBV11-2 and TRBJ2-7; D is possibly TRBD1 or TRBD2 (5 bases each). V was cut by 2 bases and J by 4 bases, with 15 bases left in between. Germline V lookup: CDR1 SGHAT, CDR2 FQNNGV. This CDR3 has 15 amino acids.

This chain connects TRBV29-1 to TRBJ2-2; TRBD1 agrees at 9 bases. Germline V CDR1 and CDR2: SQVTM, ANQGSEA. CDR3 size: 12 residues. V was clipped by 7 bases and J by 7 bases; unmatched bases: 4. CDR3 in DNA: TGCAGCGGGACAGGGGATCACGGGGAGCTGTTTTTT. Translated: CSGTGDHGELFF.

V gene TRBV7-2 combines with J gene TRBJ2-1; no reliable D call. This CDR3 is 13 amino acids long. The germline CDR1 and CDR2 sequences are SGHTA and FQGNSA. Trimming cost V 4 bases and J 6 bases, with 10 bases left between them. The CDR3 DNA reads as TGTGCCAGCAGCTCGCGGACCTCCAATGAGCAGTTCTTC. Translating gives CASSSRTSNEQFF.

The chain employs TRBV9 and TRBJ2-5; D possibly corresponds to TRBD2 (5 bases). Germline loops: CDR1 SGDLS, CDR2 YYNGEE. V gave up 3 bases and J gave up 2 bases, with 20 bases separating them. The CDR3 contains 17 residues. In DNA, the CDR3 is TGTGCCAGCAGCGCCGGGGTACTCAGGTCGGGTCAAGAGACCCAGTACTTC. Translated: CASSAGVLRSGQETQYF. The variable domain in full, completed from reference TRBV9 and TRBJ2-5, reads DSGVTQTPKHLITATGQRVTLRCSPRSGDLSVYWYQQSLDQGLQFLIQYYNGEERAKGNILERFSAQQFPDLHSELNLSSLELGDSALYFCASSAGVLRSGQETQYFGPGTRLLVL.

The chain couples TRBV5-6 to TRBJ1-1; D remains ambiguous. The germline V and J ends were trimmed by 4 bases and 4 bases, with 11 bases remaining between them. Germline CDR1 SGHDT, CDR2 YYEEEE. The CDR3 is 13 residues long. CDR3 sequence: CASSVHLTTEAFF. The CDR3 DNA sequence: TGTGCCAGCAGCGTGCACCTTACCACTGAAGCTTTCTTT. Full variable domain (remainder filled in from reference TRBV5-6 and TRBJ1-1): DAGVTQSPTHLIKTRGQQVTLRCSPKSGHDTVSWYQQALGQGPQFIFQYYEEEERQRGNFPDRFSGHQFPNYSSELNVNALLLGDSALYLCASSVHLTTEAFFGQGTRLTVV.